This TCR beta chain was sequenced in a study of regulatory T cells in long-lasting Graves disease. Whole-study results and caveats: TRBV28, TRBJ1-2 and TRBJ2-5 were segments that persistent disease favored. TCR diversity was lower in persistent Graves' patients (versus newly diagnosed ones).

Losses at the gene ends were 1 base for V and 3 bases for J; bases not matched to a gene: 8. The germline V gene has CDR1 MGHRA and CDR2 YSYEKL. The CDR3 totals 16 residues. Regarding time point: newly diagnosed GD, antithyroid drugs for less than 3 months. The TCR library was made from RNA extracted from PBMCs. As regards this clonotype: Its antigen is as yet unknown.

Arm-PCR of CDR3 regions with iRepertoire HTBI primers generated TCR beta libraries. TCRdb re-called the multiplex PCR reads through MiXCR, storing one row per CDR3 protein. The table has 440,000 or so distinct CDR3 sequences, about 16% seen once. These same data were also listed under a study on T cells in Graves' hyperthyroidism and ophthalmopathy. As reported in that work: Carried out on the TCR CDR3, a first-round RT-PCR used the HTBI primer set. The model forecast ophthalmopathy, anticipating it by a median around 6.9 months before onset.

The rearrangement joins TRBV4-1 to TRBJ2-7, with 8 bases matching TRBD1. The TCR sequence derives from a woman between 25 and 40 years old with Graves disease. The sample in question was peripheral blood mononuclear cells (PBMCs), obtained at new diagnosis, from a patient treated with antithyroid drugs. CDR3 bases: TGCGCCAGCAGCCAAGGCCACAGGGGGAAAGTCTACGAGCAGTACTTC. It codes for CASSQGHRGKVYEQYF.